These T cell receptor beta chains were read from a single sample in a study of cytomegalovirus exposure and HLA in healthy donors. Here immunoSEQ multiplex PCR was the method, and the copy in TCRdb shows in-frame clones only, minus some. The sample lists about 98,000 clones, roughly 77% seen once, with less than 1.5% in the top ten. The sample taken for sequencing was PBMCs. Receptors were obtained from a man in his forties in good health and CMV-seronegative. Both conserved end residues are part of each CDR3. Fields, in order: V gene, clone size, D gene, J gene, CDR3 DNA, CDR3 protein. The D gene is left open where the match is weak. Part of the rows lack a size; the others show once, few, many or a class for expanded clones.

v_gene: TRBV7-9
abundance: once
d_gene: TRBD1
j_gene: TRBJ2-7
CDR3nt: TGTGCCAGCAGCGTCGGGACAGGCTCCTACGAGCAGTACTTC
CDR3aa: CASSVGTGSYEQYF

v_gene: TRBV7-2
abundance: -
d_gene: TRBD1
j_gene: TRBJ1-6
CDR3nt: TGTGCCAGCAGCTTAACACAGGGGGTTAGGCCCCTCCACTTT
CDR3aa: CASSLTQGVRPLHF

v_gene: TRBV4-1
abundance: -
d_gene: -
j_gene: TRBJ2-2
CDR3nt: TGCGCCAGCAGCCAAGGGCGGGTACCCCGAGGCACCGGGGAGCTGTTTTTT
CDR3aa: CASSQGRVPRGTGELFF

v_gene: TRBV5-6
abundance: -
d_gene: -
j_gene: TRBJ2-3
CDR3nt: TGTGCCAGCAGCATAAGGACAGCCCTAGGTACAGATACGCAGTATTTT
CDR3aa: CASSIRTALGTDTQYF

v_gene: TRBV5-1
abundance: -
d_gene: -
j_gene: TRBJ1-2
CDR3nt: TGCGCCAGCAGCTTGGCTACAGACTATGGCTACACCTTC
CDR3aa: CASSLATDYGYTF

v_gene: TRBV6-6
abundance: -
d_gene: TRBD1
j_gene: TRBJ2-7
CDR3nt: TGTGCCAGCAGTTACCTTGACAGGGGTGGTGACGAGCAGTACTTC
CDR3aa: CASSYLDRGGDEQYF

v_gene: TRBV19
abundance: -
d_gene: TRBD2
j_gene: TRBJ2-7
CDR3nt: TGTGCCAGTCCGAGCCCCGGGACTATACCTGACGAGCAGTACTTC
CDR3aa: CASPSPGTIPDEQYF

v_gene: TRBV5-4
abundance: -
d_gene: -
j_gene: TRBJ2-1
CDR3nt: TGTGCCAGCAGCTCTGATTTGGCGGCTTACAATGAGCAGTTCTTC
CDR3aa: CASSSDLAAYNEQFF

v_gene: TRBV7-2
abundance: -
d_gene: TRBD2
j_gene: TRBJ2-2
CDR3nt: TGTGCCAGCAGCCCCCCGCGGGGGTACAGGGAGCTGTTTTTT
CDR3aa: CASSPPRGYRELFF

v_gene: TRBV5-1
abundance: -
d_gene: TRBD1
j_gene: TRBJ1-5
CDR3nt: TGCGCCAGCAGCCCGGGACAGAGCAATCAGCCCCAGCATTTT
CDR3aa: CASSPGQSNQPQHF

v_gene: TRBV18
abundance: -
d_gene: TRBD1
j_gene: TRBJ1-1
CDR3nt: TGTGCCAGCTCCCCCACCGGGACAGGGGCTGAAGCTTTCTTT
CDR3aa: CASSPTGTGAEAFF

v_gene: TRBV27
abundance: -
d_gene: TRBD1
j_gene: TRBJ1-5
CDR3nt: TGTGCCAGCAGCACGGACAGGGCCCAGCCCCAGCATTTT
CDR3aa: CASSTDRAQPQHF

v_gene: TRBV13
abundance: -
d_gene: TRBD2
j_gene: TRBJ2-7
CDR3nt: TGTGCCAGCAGCCTGGGACTAGCACCGAGCTCCTACGAGCAGTACTTC
CDR3aa: CASSLGLAPSSYEQYF

v_gene: TRBV4-3
abundance: -
d_gene: TRBD1
j_gene: TRBJ1-4
CDR3nt: TGCGCCAGCAGCCCCCAGTGGGGGACAGGGTTTGAAAAACTGTTTTTT
CDR3aa: CASSPQWGTGFEKLFF

v_gene: TRBV18
abundance: -
d_gene: -
j_gene: TRBJ2-3
CDR3nt: TGTGCCAGCTCACCCGGGACTCCCCCAGATACGCAGTATTTT
CDR3aa: CASSPGTPPDTQYF

v_gene: TRBV4-3
abundance: -
d_gene: TRBD1
j_gene: TRBJ1-2
CDR3nt: TGCGCCAGCAGCCAAAGGTCGGGACAGGGTGGAATTTATGGCTACACCTTC
CDR3aa: CASSQRSGQGGIYGYTF

v_gene: TRBV19
abundance: -
d_gene: TRBD1
j_gene: TRBJ2-1
CDR3nt: TGTGCCAGTAGCCCCGGGACAGGGTCCTACAATGAGCAGTTCTTC
CDR3aa: CASSPGTGSYNEQFF

v_gene: TRBV29-1
abundance: -
d_gene: TRBD1
j_gene: TRBJ2-5
CDR3nt: TGCAGCGTTGAACAGGGGGCGGGTATAGAGACCCAGTACTTC
CDR3aa: CSVEQGAGIETQYF

v_gene: TRBV5-5
abundance: -
d_gene: -
j_gene: TRBJ1-1
CDR3nt: TGTGCCAGCAGCTTGTTTATTTCAGGGAACACTGAAGCTTTCTTT
CDR3aa: CASSLFISGNTEAFF

v_gene: TRBV2
abundance: -
d_gene: TRBD1
j_gene: TRBJ2-2
CDR3nt: TGTGCCAGCGGGACAGGAAACACCGGGGAGCTGTTTTTT
CDR3aa: CASGTGNTGELFF

v_gene: TRBV4-2
abundance: -
d_gene: -
j_gene: TRBJ1-4
CDR3nt: TGTGCCAGCAGCCATAATTCCCGGAGGGCCAATGAAAAACTGTTTTTT
CDR3aa: CASSHNSRRANEKLFF

v_gene: TRBV5-1
abundance: few
d_gene: TRBD1
j_gene: TRBJ2-7
CDR3nt: TGCGCCAGCAGCTTGCTCGACAGGGTCCCTGAAGAGCAGTACTTC
CDR3aa: CASSLLDRVPEEQYF

v_gene: TRBV19
abundance: -
d_gene: -
j_gene: TRBJ2-1
CDR3nt: TGTGCCAGTAGTATTGGTTGGAGGGGACGTAGCTCCTACAATGAGCAGTTCTTC
CDR3aa: CASSIGWRGRSSYNEQFF

v_gene: TRBV2
abundance: -
d_gene: TRBD2
j_gene: TRBJ2-3
CDR3nt: TGTGCCAGCAGTGAAGTTTGGACTAGCGGGGGGATAGTGTATGGCACAGATACGCAGTATTTT
CDR3aa: CASSEVWTSGGIVYGTDTQYF

v_gene: TRBV18
abundance: -
d_gene: -
j_gene: TRBJ2-2
CDR3nt: TGTGCCAGCTCACCACGGGGGCCTGATCCCGGGGAGCTGTTTTTT
CDR3aa: CASSPRGPDPGELFF

v_gene: TRBV4-3
abundance: -
d_gene: TRBD2
j_gene: TRBJ2-7
CDR3nt: TGCGCCAGCAGCCAACGAGCGGGGGGGTACTACGAGCAGCACTTC
CDR3aa: CASSQRAGGYYEQHF

v_gene: TRBV18
abundance: -
d_gene: -
j_gene: TRBJ2-7
CDR3nt: TGTGCCAGCTCACTCCGGGACTTAACCTACGAGCAGTACTTC
CDR3aa: CASSLRDLTYEQYF

v_gene: TRBV18
abundance: -
d_gene: -
j_gene: TRBJ2-7
CDR3nt: TGTGCCAGCTCAAAGGGGAACTACGAGCAGTACTTC
CDR3aa: CASSKGNYEQYF

v_gene: TRBV19
abundance: -
d_gene: TRBD1
j_gene: TRBJ1-6
CDR3nt: TGTGCCAGTAGTGGACCGACAGGGATTTATAATTCACCCCTCCACTTT
CDR3aa: CASSGPTGIYNSPLHF

v_gene: TRBV27
abundance: -
d_gene: -
j_gene: TRBJ2-1
CDR3nt: TGTGCCAGCAGTTCTATCAGCGGTGCTAGCTCCTACAATGAGCAGTTCTTC
CDR3aa: CASSSISGASSYNEQFF

v_gene: TRBV30
abundance: -
d_gene: -
j_gene: TRBJ1-3
CDR3nt: TGTGCCTGGTCGGGGAGTGGAAACACCATATATTTT
CDR3aa: CAWSGSGNTIYF

v_gene: TRBV5-1
abundance: -
d_gene: TRBD1
j_gene: TRBJ1-1
CDR3nt: TGCGCCAGCAGCGGTGCTTACAGGGGGACAACTGAAGCTTTCTTT
CDR3aa: CASSGAYRGTTEAFF

v_gene: TRBV7-9
abundance: -
d_gene: -
j_gene: TRBJ1-2
CDR3nt: TGTGCCAGCAGCTCGGCGCAGGGGTCCTACGACTATGGCTACACCTTC
CDR3aa: CASSSAQGSYDYGYTF

v_gene: TRBV2
abundance: -
d_gene: TRBD1
j_gene: TRBJ2-7
CDR3nt: TGTGCCAGCAGGGGCCCCGGGACAGGCATATCCGACTACGAGCAGTACTTC
CDR3aa: CASRGPGTGISDYEQYF

v_gene: TRBV9
abundance: -
d_gene: TRBD2
j_gene: TRBJ2-6
CDR3nt: TGTGCCAGCAGCGTAGTGCCTAGCGGGGGGGCGGGAGGGGCCAACGTCCTGACTTTC
CDR3aa: CASSVVPSGGAGGANVLTF

v_gene: TRBV27
abundance: -
d_gene: TRBD2
j_gene: TRBJ2-3
CDR3nt: TGTGCCAGCAGTCCGCGGGGGGCCCCAGATACGCAGTATTTT
CDR3aa: CASSPRGAPDTQYF

v_gene: TRBV11-2
abundance: -
d_gene: TRBD1
j_gene: TRBJ1-2
CDR3nt: TGTGCCAGCAGCTTCGACAGGGGAGATGGCTACACCTTC
CDR3aa: CASSFDRGDGYTF

v_gene: TRBV19
abundance: -
d_gene: -
j_gene: TRBJ2-2
CDR3nt: TGTGCCAGTCGACAGACCGGGGAGCTGTTTTTT
CDR3aa: CASRQTGELFF

v_gene: TRBV18
abundance: once
d_gene: TRBD1
j_gene: TRBJ2-3
CDR3nt: TGTGCCAGCTCACCGCCGGGACAGGGGGGGAGAGATACGCAGTATTTT
CDR3aa: CASSPPGQGGRDTQYF

v_gene: TRBV4-2
abundance: -
d_gene: -
j_gene: TRBJ1-2
CDR3nt: TGTGCCAGCAGCCAAGATCCAACGACAGGTATCTATGGCTACACCTTC
CDR3aa: CASSQDPTTGIYGYTF

v_gene: TRBV5-4
abundance: -
d_gene: -
j_gene: TRBJ1-2
CDR3nt: TGTGCCAGCAGCTCCCGAGCGGGGAGTTTTGACTACACCTTC
CDR3aa: CASSSRAGSFDYTF